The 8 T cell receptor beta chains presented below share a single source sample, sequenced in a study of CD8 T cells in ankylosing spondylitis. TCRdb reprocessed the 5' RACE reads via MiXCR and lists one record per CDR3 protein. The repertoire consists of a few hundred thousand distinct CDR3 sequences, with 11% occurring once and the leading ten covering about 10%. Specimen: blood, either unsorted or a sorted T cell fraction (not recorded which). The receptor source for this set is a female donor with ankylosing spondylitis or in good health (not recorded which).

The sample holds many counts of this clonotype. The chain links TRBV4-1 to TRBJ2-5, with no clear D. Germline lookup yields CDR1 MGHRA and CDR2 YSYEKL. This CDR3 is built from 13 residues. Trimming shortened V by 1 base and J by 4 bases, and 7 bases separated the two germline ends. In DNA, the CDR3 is TGCGCCAGCAGCCAAGGGTTCCGAGAGACCCAGTACTTC. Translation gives CASSQGFRETQYF.

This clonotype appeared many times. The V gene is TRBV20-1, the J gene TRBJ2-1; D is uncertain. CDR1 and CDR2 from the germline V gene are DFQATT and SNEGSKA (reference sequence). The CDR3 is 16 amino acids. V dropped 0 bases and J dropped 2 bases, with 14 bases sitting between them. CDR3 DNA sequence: TGCAGTGCTAGAGATCTTTTAGGACCAGCCTACAATGAGCAGTTCTTC. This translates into CSARDLLGPAYNEQFF.

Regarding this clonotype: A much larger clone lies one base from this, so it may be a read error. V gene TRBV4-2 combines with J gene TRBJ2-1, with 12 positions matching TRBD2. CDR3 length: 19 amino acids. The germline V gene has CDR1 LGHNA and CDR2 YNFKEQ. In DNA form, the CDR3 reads TGTGCCAGCAGCCGAAGGAGACTAGCGGGAGTTAATGCCTACTATGAGCAGTTCTTC. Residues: CASSRRRLAGVNAYYEQFF.

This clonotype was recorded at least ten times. The CDR3 sequence: CASSSDRINEQFF. CDR3 DNA sequence: TGTGCCAGCAGTTCGGACAGGATCAATGAGCAGTTCTTC. The rearrangement links TRBV6-4 to TRBJ2-1; 7 positions agree with TRBD1. The CDR3 spans 13 residues. Germline assignment: CDR1 MRHNA and CDR2 SNTAGT. The ends lost 5 bases at V and 6 bases at J; junction bases unmatched: 4.

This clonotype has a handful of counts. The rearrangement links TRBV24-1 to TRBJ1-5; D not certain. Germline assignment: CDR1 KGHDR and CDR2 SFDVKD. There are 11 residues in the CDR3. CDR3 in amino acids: CASGDYQPQHF. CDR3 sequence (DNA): TGTGCAAGCGGGGATTATCAGCCCCAGCATTTT.

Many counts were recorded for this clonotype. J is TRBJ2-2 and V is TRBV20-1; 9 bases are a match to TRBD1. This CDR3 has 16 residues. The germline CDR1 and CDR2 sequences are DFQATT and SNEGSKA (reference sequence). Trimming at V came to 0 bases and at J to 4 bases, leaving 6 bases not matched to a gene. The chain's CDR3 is CSARDAGTGRTGELFF. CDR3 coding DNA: TGCAGTGCTAGAGATGCCGGGACAGGGCGCACCGGGGAGCTGTTTTTT.

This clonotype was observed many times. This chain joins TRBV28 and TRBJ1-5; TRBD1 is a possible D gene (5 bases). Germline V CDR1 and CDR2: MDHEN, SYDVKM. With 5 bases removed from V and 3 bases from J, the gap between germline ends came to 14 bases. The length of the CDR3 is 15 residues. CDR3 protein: CASSPRTGNNQPQHF. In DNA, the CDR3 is TGTGCCAGCAGTCCCAGAACAGGTAACAATCAGCCCCAGCATTTT.

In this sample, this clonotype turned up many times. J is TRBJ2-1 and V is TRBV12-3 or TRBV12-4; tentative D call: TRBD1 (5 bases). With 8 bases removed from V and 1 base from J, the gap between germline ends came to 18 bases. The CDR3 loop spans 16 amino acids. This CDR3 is CASLTLAGLSYNEQFF. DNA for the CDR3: TGTGCCAGCCTAACCCTGGCAGGGCTGTCCTACAATGAGCAGTTCTTC.